The clone carrying this T cell receptor beta chain has just one count. The data are from a study of T cell changes during pregnancy in multiple sclerosis. The protocol was immunoSEQ multiplex PCR, while the TCRdb copy is restricted to in-frame clones and leaves out a portion. The sample lists tens of thousands of clones, about nine tenths occurring once. The CDR3 length is 16 residues. Germline-derived CDR1 and CDR2 are MNHEY and SMNVEV (reference sequence). Trimming at V came to 4 bases and at J to 0 bases, leaving 5 bases not matched to a gene. The sample in question was CD4+ T cells from peripheral blood mononuclear cells, obtained after pregnancy. The chain links TRBV27 to TRBJ1-2, with TRBD1 matching 10 bases. This TCR was recovered from a female donor with multiple sclerosis, enrolled in a pregnancy study. The CDR3 DNA is TGTGCCAGCAGTTCCGACAGGGGGCCTACTAACTATGGCTACACCTTC. Its translation: CASSSDRGPTNYGYTF.